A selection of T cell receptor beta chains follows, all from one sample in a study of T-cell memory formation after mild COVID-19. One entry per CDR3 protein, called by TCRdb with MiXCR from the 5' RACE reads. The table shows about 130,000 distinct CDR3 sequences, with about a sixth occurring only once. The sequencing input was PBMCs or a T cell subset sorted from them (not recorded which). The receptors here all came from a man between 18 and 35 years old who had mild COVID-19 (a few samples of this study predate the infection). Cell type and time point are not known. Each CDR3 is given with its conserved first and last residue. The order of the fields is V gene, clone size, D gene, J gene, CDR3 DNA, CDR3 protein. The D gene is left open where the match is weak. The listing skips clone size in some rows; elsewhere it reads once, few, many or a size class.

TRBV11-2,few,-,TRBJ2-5,TGTGCCAGCAGCTTAGGGGCTTGGGAGACCCAGTACTTC,CASSLGAWETQYF
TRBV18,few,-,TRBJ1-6,TGTGCCAGCTCACCACGGGCCTCCCAGACTGGTTCACCCCTCCACTTT,CASSPRASQTGSPLHF
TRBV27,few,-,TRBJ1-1,TGTGCCAGCAGTTTACTCCAGGGCGGAACTGAAGCTTTCTTT,CASSLLQGGTEAFF
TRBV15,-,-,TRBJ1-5,TGTGCCACCAGCAGAGGGGACCCTCAGGTGCCCCAGCATTTT,CATSRGDPQVPQHF
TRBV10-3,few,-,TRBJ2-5,TGTGCCATCACCGAGGACCCCACCCAGACCCAGTACTTC,CAITEDPTQTQYF
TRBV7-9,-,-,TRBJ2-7,TGTGCCTCCGGGACATTCTCCTACGAGCAGTACTTC,CASGTFSYEQYF
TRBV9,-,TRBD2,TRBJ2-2,TGTGCCAGTACTGAAGATAGCGGGGTTAACACCGGGGAGCTGTTTTTT,CASTEDSGVNTGELFF
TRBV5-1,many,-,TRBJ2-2,TGCGCCAGCAGCTTTATCCTAACGAACACCGGGGAGCTGTTTTTT,CASSFILTNTGELFF
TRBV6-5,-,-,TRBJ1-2,TGTGCCAGCAGTTACATGCGGGGCTCGACTAACTATGGCTACACCTTC,CASSYMRGSTNYGYTF
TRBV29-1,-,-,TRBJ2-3,TGCAGCGTTGAAGTGCCGGAAACAGATACGCAGTATTTT,CSVEVPETDTQYF
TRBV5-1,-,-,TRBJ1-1,TGCGCCAGCAGCTTGGGGGGGGCGCTGAGGGAGACTGAAGCTTTCTTT,CASSLGGALRETEAFF
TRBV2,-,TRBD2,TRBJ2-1,TGTGCCAGCAGTGGCGGCGGGAGCGGCAGTGAGCAGTTCTTC,CASSGGGSGSEQFF
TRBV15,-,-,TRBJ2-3,TGTGCCACCAGCAGAGGGGGCCGTCTTAACTCAGATACGCAGTATTTT,CATSRGGRLNSDTQYF
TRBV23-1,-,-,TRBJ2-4,TGCGCCAGCACTAACAGCCGGGGACAACTAGCCAAAAACATTCAGTACTTC,CASTNSRGQLAKNIQYF
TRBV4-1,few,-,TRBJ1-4,TGCGCCAGCAGCCAACCGGGGAATGAAAAACTGTTTTTT,CASSQPGNEKLFF
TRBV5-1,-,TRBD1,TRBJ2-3,TGCGCCAGCAGCGTGGACAGGGTGCCAGATACGCAGTATTTT,CASSVDRVPDTQYF
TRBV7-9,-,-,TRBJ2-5,TGTGCCAGCAGCTTAGTGGGTTTCCAAGAGACCCAGTACTTC,CASSLVGFQETQYF
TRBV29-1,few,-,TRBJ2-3,TGCAGCGTTGATCCCCCAGAGACAGATACGCAGTATTTT,CSVDPPETDTQYF
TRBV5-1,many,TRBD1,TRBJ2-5,TGCGCCAGCAAAGGGGGCTTGGGTGGTGAGACCCAGTACTTC,CASKGGLGGETQYF
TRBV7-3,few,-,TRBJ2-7,TGTGCCAGCAGCTCCGCAGACGGTTACGAGCAGTACTTC,CASSSADGYEQYF
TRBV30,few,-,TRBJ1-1,TGTGCCTGGAGTGTGGCTTTGAGCACTGAAGCTTTCTTT,CAWSVALSTEAFF
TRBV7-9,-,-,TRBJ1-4,TGTGCCAGCAGTCTACAGGCTATCTCCTCCGAACTGTTTTTT,CASSLQAISSELFF
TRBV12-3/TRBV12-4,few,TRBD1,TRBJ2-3,TGTGCCAGCAGTCTCGGACAGGGACGCCCAGATACGCAGTATTTT,CASSLGQGRPDTQYF
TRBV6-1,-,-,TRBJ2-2,TGTGCCAGCAGTGAATTGCCATCCGGGGAGCTGTTTTTT,CASSELPSGELFF
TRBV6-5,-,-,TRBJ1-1,TGTGCCAGCAGTACAACCCTCAGGAACACTGAAGCTTTCTTT,CASSTTLRNTEAFF
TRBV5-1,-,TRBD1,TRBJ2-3,TGCGCCAGCCACACAGGCCCCAGGGGGACAGATACGCAGTATTTT,CASHTGPRGTDTQYF
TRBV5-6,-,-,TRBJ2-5,TGTGCCAGCAGCTCGGGTCCCGAGACCCAGTACTTC,CASSSGPETQYF
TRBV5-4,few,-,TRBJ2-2,TGTGCCAGCAGCTTGGGCAGAGGACAGACGAACACCGGGGAGCTGTTTTTT,CASSLGRGQTNTGELFF
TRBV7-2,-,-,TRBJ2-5,TGTGCCAGCAGCCCTAATACCGGGGGCCAAGAGACCCAGTACTTC,CASSPNTGGQETQYF